This T cell receptor beta chain comes out of a study of cytomegalovirus exposure and HLA in healthy donors. V lost 7 bases, J lost 11 bases, and 13 bases stayed unmatched. The V gene's germline CDR1 is MNHNS and CDR2 SASEGT. This CDR3 is 13 amino acids long. Whole-study results and caveats: Researchers counted around 160 TCR beta chains as cytomegalovirus-associated.

With respect to this clone: Its antigen is undetermined.

PCR amplification relied on 60 Vbeta primers (plus 13 Jbeta primers). The method was immunoSEQ multiplex PCR; TCRdb's version includes in-frame clones alone and lacks a portion of them. The sample holds some 100,000 clones, approximately 89% seen once. The sequence came from a man under 40 in good health and CMV-seronegative. The material sequenced was PBMCs. V and J are TRBV6-1 and TRBJ2-7; the match to TRBD1 covers 8 bases. CDR3 sequence: CASNPGTGLREYF. The CDR3 region has the DNA TGTGCCAGCAATCCCGGGACAGGCCTTAGGGAGTACTTC.